This TCR beta chain was recorded in a study of response to subunit inactivated influenza vaccine. J lost 8 bases, V lost 7 bases, and 14 bases had no gene match. Germline V CDR1 and CDR2: MNHEY, SVGAGI. The length of the CDR3 is 15 residues. This clonotype was found a few times. Its specificity is unknown. Study-level points and caveats: The authors put forward the suggestion that each seasonal influenza vaccination may bring in only a limited number of new T cells.

From the RT-PCR reads, TCRdb called clonotypes with MiXCR, one entry per CDR3 protein. The sample includes about 540,000 distinct CDR3 sequences, approximately 20% of them seen just once. The same sample was also used in a study of T cells expressing NK-cell markers. That study adds: What made the TCR beta cDNA was 5'RACE template switching with UMIs.

The sample here was CD4+ T cells sorted from PBMCs, taken about 13 days after vaccination. This TCR was recovered from a man in his fifties or sixties who received an inactivated influenza vaccine. The chain is built from TRBV6-5 and TRBJ1-2, with 9 positions matching TRBD1. CDR3 DNA sequence: TGTGCCAGCATTAGACGGACAGGGGCCTGGGAAGGCTACACCTTC. It translates to CASIRRTGAWEGYTF.